These T cell receptor beta chains were read from a single sample in a study of blood T cells in healthy people across ages. TCRdb re-analysed the 5' RACE reads in MiXCR, keeping a single row per CDR3 protein. The repertoire holds fewer than 2 million distinct CDR3 sequences, with roughly 43% as singletons. Sequencing was performed on blood. Receptors were obtained from a human donor in good health. Both conserved end residues are part of each CDR3. The order of the fields is J gene, D gene, clone size, V gene, CDR3 protein, CDR3 DNA. A D gene is named only where the DNA matches it firmly. Rows give clone size only sometimes, using once, few, many, or a class for an expanded clone.

J gene: TRBJ2-1
D gene: .
clone size: .
V gene: TRBV6-6
CDR3 protein: CASRNRKNEQFF
CDR3 DNA: TGTGCCAGCAGAAACAGGAAGAATGAGCAGTTCTTC

J gene: TRBJ1-4
D gene: .
clone size: .
V gene: TRBV29-1
CDR3 protein: CSVAGPGHEKLFF
CDR3 DNA: TGCAGCGTTGCCGGGCCAGGGCATGAAAAACTGTTTTTT

J gene: TRBJ2-7
D gene: TRBD1
clone size: .
V gene: TRBV5-1
CDR3 protein: CASSLATGQSSYEQYF
CDR3 DNA: TGCGCCAGCAGCTTAGCGACAGGGCAGAGCTCCTACGAGCAGTACTTC

J gene: TRBJ2-7
D gene: .
clone size: .
V gene: TRBV29-1
CDR3 protein: CSVSPSVYEQYF
CDR3 DNA: TGCAGCGTTTCCCCCAGTGTCTACGAGCAGTACTTC

J gene: TRBJ1-2
D gene: TRBD1
clone size: .
V gene: TRBV7-2
CDR3 protein: CASSIPPGQAYGYTF
CDR3 DNA: TGTGCCAGCAGCATCCCCCCGGGACAGGCCTATGGCTACACCTTC

J gene: TRBJ1-2
D gene: .
clone size: .
V gene: TRBV7-8
CDR3 protein: CASSSGVAEPPLSYGYTF
CDR3 DNA: TGTGCCAGCAGCTCAGGGGTGGCTGAGCCCCCACTGAGCTATGGCTACACCTTC

J gene: TRBJ1-5
D gene: .
clone size: .
V gene: TRBV6-2/TRBV6-3
CDR3 protein: CASSLQVISNQPQHF
CDR3 DNA: TGTGCCAGCAGTCTCCAGGTCATTAGCAATCAGCCCCAGCATTTT

J gene: TRBJ2-7
D gene: .
clone size: .
V gene: TRBV29-1
CDR3 protein: CSVGAGSHEQYF
CDR3 DNA: TGCAGCGTTGGGGCCGGGTCCCACGAGCAGTACTTC

J gene: TRBJ1-2
D gene: TRBD1
clone size: .
V gene: TRBV7-9
CDR3 protein: CASSGPWRTGVINVDYGYTF
CDR3 DNA: TGTGCCAGCAGCGGTCCCTGGAGGACAGGGGTCATCAATGTAGACTATGGCTACACCTTC

J gene: TRBJ1-2
D gene: .
clone size: few
V gene: TRBV5-1
CDR3 protein: CASSLEGRLDGYTF
CDR3 DNA: TGCGCCAGCAGCTTGGAGGGGCGCTTGGATGGCTACACCTTC